The rows below give T cell receptor beta chains drawn from one sample of a study of shared clonotypes between healthy human individuals. The assay was immunoSEQ multiplex PCR, and TCRdb's table has in-frame clones only and misses some. The sample includes over a million clones, about 84% seen only once; the top ten take roughly 0.61%. Sequences were obtained from memory CD4+ T cells from PBMCs. The receptors were sampled from a man aged 18-30 years in good health. Some clones in this sample may be carry-over from other donors' samples. Both conserved end residues are part of each CDR3. D genes are given only for firm matches. Expanded clones get a size class; other rows say once, few or many, or leave the size out.

D gene | J gene | clone size | V gene | CDR3 protein | CDR3 DNA
TRBD1 | TRBJ2-3 | once | TRBV7-9 | CASRDRVSTDTQYF | TGTGCCAGCAGGGACAGGGTCTCAACAGATACGCAGTATTTT
TRBD2 | TRBJ2-7 | NA | TRBV5-4 | CASSVTSGTHYEQYF | TGTGCCAGCAGCGTGACTAGCGGGACCCACTACGAGCAGTACTTC
TRBD1 | TRBJ2-2 | NA | TRBV6-1 | CASISTGYTGELFF | TGTGCCAGCATCTCGACAGGGTACACCGGGGAGCTGTTTTTT
NA | TRBJ1-1 | NA | TRBV10-3 | CATNGVTNTEAFF | TGTGCCACCAATGGGGTAACGAACACTGAAGCTTTCTTT
TRBD2 | TRBJ2-1 | many | TRBV30 | CAWSVLRGVGEQFF | TGTGCCTGGAGTGTATTGCGGGGGGTGGGTGAGCAGTTCTTC
NA | TRBJ2-2 | NA | TRBV19 | CASSRDRFSGMVGELFF | TGTGCCAGTAGCCGGGACAGGTTTAGCGGGATGGTCGGGGAGCTGTTTTTT
TRBD1 | TRBJ1-1 | few | TRBV6-5 | CASSSGQAPNTEAFF | TGTGCCAGCAGTTCAGGACAGGCTCCAAACACTGAAGCTTTCTTT
NA | TRBJ2-2 | NA | TRBV7-3 | CASSLAGSNTGELFF | TGTGCCAGCAGCTTAGCAGGGTCGAACACCGGGGAGCTGTTTTTT
NA | TRBJ1-5 | NA | TRBV7-9 | CASSLGSFNQPQHF | TGTGCCAGCAGCTTAGGGTCTTTTAATCAGCCCCAGCATTTT
NA | TRBJ2-7 | NA | TRBV18 | CASSPRPQNFYEQYF | TGTGCCAGCTCACCACGTCCTCAGAACTTCTACGAGCAGTACTTC
TRBD1 | TRBJ1-5 | NA | TRBV28 | CASSFGTGKYQPQHF | TGTGCCAGCAGCTTTGGGACAGGGAAGTATCAGCCCCAGCATTTT
TRBD2 | TRBJ2-7 | NA | TRBV28 | CASSPVAGTYEQYF | TGTGCCAGCAGTCCCGTAGCGGGAACTTACGAGCAGTACTTC
TRBD2 | TRBJ2-3 | NA | TRBV15 | CATSRELAGGPSTDTQYF | TGTGCCACCAGCAGAGAGCTAGCGGGAGGCCCAAGCACAGATACGCAGTATTTT
NA | TRBJ2-1 | NA | TRBV7-2 | CASSRHSSSEYNEQFF | TGTGCCAGCAGCCGACACTCAAGCTCTGAGTACAATGAGCAGTTCTTC
TRBD2 | TRBJ2-3 | few | TRBV7-6 | CASSTLAVSTDTQYF | TGTGCCAGCAGCACACTAGCGGTTAGCACAGATACGCAGTATTTT
NA | TRBJ2-5 | NA | TRBV2 | CASSQVTLRETQYF | TGTGCCAGCAGCCAGGTGACGTTGCGGGAGACCCAGTACTTC
TRBD2 | TRBJ2-7 | NA | TRBV28 | CASSPTTGLAGVDEQYF | TGTGCCAGCAGTCCCACAACGGGACTAGCGGGAGTGGATGAGCAGTACTTC
TRBD1 | TRBJ1-1 | NA | TRBV19 | CASSLRQGANTEAFF | TGTGCCAGTAGTCTTAGACAGGGGGCGAACACTGAAGCTTTCTTT
TRBD2 | TRBJ2-5 | NA | TRBV5-1 | CASSLADGRAGVVETQYF | TGCGCCAGCAGCTTGGCGGATGGGAGGGCCGGGGTCGTAGAGACCCAGTACTTC
NA | TRBJ1-1 | NA | TRBV6-1 | CASSGAVNTEAFF | TGTGCCAGCAGTGGGGCAGTGAACACTGAAGCTTTCTTT
TRBD1 | TRBJ1-1 | few | TRBV5-1 | CASSPWTGGAVETEAFF | TGCGCCAGCAGCCCTTGGACAGGGGGCGCGGTGGAGACTGAAGCTTTCTTT
TRBD1 | TRBJ2-7 | NA | TRBV15 | CATSSIFGQDYEQYF | TGTGCCACCAGCAGTATTTTCGGACAGGACTACGAGCAGTACTTC
TRBD1 | TRBJ2-7 | NA | TRBV9 | CASSVSGTAYEQYF | TGTGCCAGCAGCGTATCCGGGACAGCCTACGAGCAGTACTTC
NA | TRBJ1-1 | NA | TRBV15 | CATSRWGEGVAEAFF | TGTGCCACCAGCAGATGGGGCGAGGGAGTCGCTGAAGCTTTCTTT
TRBD2 | TRBJ2-5 | NA | TRBV28 | CASGAGGPRETQYF | TGTGCCAGCGGTGCGGGAGGGCCACGGGAGACCCAGTACTTC
TRBD2 | TRBJ2-5 | NA | TRBV7-2 | CASSDRGGRQTQYF | TGTGCCAGCAGCGACCGGGGGGGTCGTCAGACCCAGTACTTC
NA | TRBJ1-6 | few | TRBV6-5 | CASSYGGGNSPLHF | TGTGCCAGCAGTTACGGCGGGGGTAATTCACCCCTCCACTTT
NA | TRBJ2-2 | NA | TRBV5-1 | CASSEEGVNTGELFF | TGCGCCAGCAGCGAAGAAGGGGTGAACACCGGGGAGCTGTTTTTT
NA | TRBJ1-2 | once | TRBV14 | CASSQGTYYGYTF | TGTGCCAGCAGCCAAGGGACGTACTATGGCTACACCTTC
NA | TRBJ2-1 | NA | TRBV5-1 | CASSFRQGGLDEQFF | TGCGCCAGCAGCTTCAGACAGGGAGGCTTGGATGAGCAGTTCTTC
TRBD2 | TRBJ2-1 | NA | TRBV5-1 | CASSSGTSGFHEQFF | TGCGCCAGCAGCTCCGGGACTAGCGGTTTCCATGAGCAGTTCTTC
TRBD1 | TRBJ1-5 | few | TRBV30 | CAWAGTGDQPQHF | TGTGCCTGGGCCGGGACAGGGGATCAGCCCCAGCATTTT
NA | TRBJ1-4 | NA | TRBV11-2 | CASSRRPGGGEKLFF | TGTGCCAGCAGCAGACGGCCGGGGGGAGGCGAAAAACTGTTTTTT
NA | TRBJ2-4 | NA | TRBV13 | CASSSLTGQSRLAKNIQYF | TGTGCCAGCAGCTCCCTTACCGGACAGAGCCGACTAGCCAAAAACATTCAGTACTTC
TRBD1 | TRBJ2-2 | NA | TRBV28 | CASSGHQGAGELFF | TGTGCCAGCAGTGGACACCAGGGGGCCGGGGAGCTGTTTTTT
TRBD2 | TRBJ2-3 | NA | TRBV4-1 | CASSQREGSDTQYF | TGCGCCAGCAGCCAACGGGAGGGGTCAGATACGCAGTATTTT
TRBD2 | TRBJ2-7 | NA | TRBV5-1 | CASSLPLADEQYF | TGCGCCAGCAGCTTGCCCCTAGCGGACGAGCAGTACTTC
NA | TRBJ2-5 | NA | TRBV28 | CASSLAASQETQYF | TGTGCCAGCAGTTTGGCGGCCAGCCAAGAGACCCAGTACTTC
NA | TRBJ2-7 | NA | TRBV6-5 | CASSYSTGTTYEQYF | TGTGCCAGCAGTTACTCGACAGGTACCACCTACGAGCAGTACTTC
TRBD1 | TRBJ1-5 | NA | TRBV6-5 | CASSQGAGNQPQHF | TGTGCCAGCAGTCAGGGGGCCGGCAATCAGCCCCAGCATTTT
NA | TRBJ2-7 | NA | TRBV15 | CATSRASGAGSYEQYF | TGTGCCACCAGCAGAGCCTCCGGGGCGGGATCCTACGAGCAGTACTTC